This record concerns one TCR beta chain sequence. The PCR was carried out with 60 Vbeta primers and 13 Jbeta primers. TCRdb's table, derived via immunoSEQ multiplex PCR, lists solely in-frame clones and lacks some. The repertoire has more than 150,000 clones, roughly 87% of them found once; the top ten carry roughly 0.23%. This CDR3 is 19 amino acids long. Trimming cost V 4 bases and J 3 bases; bases outside gene matches: 21. Germline values: CDR1 SGHRS, CDR2 YFSETQ. The sample originates from a study of cytomegalovirus exposure and HLA in healthy donors. The wider study: Earlier work reported approximately 100 million unique TCR beta sequences from some 170 million T cells.

The genes are TRBV5-1 and TRBJ2-7; 8 bases are shared with TRBD1. This clonotype was sampled from a girl in the first two years of life in good health and CMV-seronegative. Sequencing input: PBMCs. The CDR3 region has the DNA TGCGCCAGCAGCCGGAGGGGGCACGTCCCGGGACAGGTGCTCTACGAGCAGTACTTC. Its translation: CASSRRGHVPGQVLYEQYF.